The 17 T cell receptor beta chains in this list originate from one sample, sequenced in a study of T cell changes during pregnancy in multiple sclerosis. Sequencing used immunoSEQ multiplex PCR; TCRdb keeps in-frame clones, though not all of them. The sample consists of fewer than 80,000 clones, roughly 90% of them appearing once. This specimen consisted of CD4+ T cells from peripheral blood mononuclear cells, obtained in the third trimester of pregnancy. Every receptor here comes from a female donor in good health, enrolled as a control in a pregnancy study.

The CDR3 reads CASSPGLAGHNEQFF. The CDR3 coding sequence is TGCGCCAGCAGCCCGGGACTAGCAGGCCACAATGAGCAGTTCTTC. The genes are TRBV5-1 and TRBJ2-1, with TRBD2 identical over 9 bases. V dropped 4 bases and J dropped 5; count of bases not matched to a gene: 7. The CDR3 is 15 amino acids. CDR1 is SGHRS and CDR2 is YFSETQ in the germline V gene.

The sample holds a few counts of this clone. The V gene is TRBV20-1, the J gene TRBJ1-1; no reliable D call. Germline V gene data show CDR1 as DFQATT and CDR2 as SNEGSKA (reference sequence). V lost 7 bases and J lost 2, with 8 bases in between. The CDR3 extends over 11 amino acids. CDR3 region: CSGVSNTEAFF. CDR3 in DNA: TGCAGTGGTGTTTCAAACACTGAAGCTTTCTTT.

This chain links TRBV9 with TRBJ2-1; D is unresolved. Germline V lookup: CDR1 SGDLS, CDR2 YYNGEE. The V end lost 7 bases, the J end lost 2 bases, and 13 bases lay between the germline ends. The CDR3 contains 14 residues. The CDR3 DNA follows: TGTGCCAGCTCCTTGGAGTGGGCCTACAATGAGCAGTTCTTC. Translated: CASSLEWAYNEQFF. Full variable domain (remainder filled in from reference TRBV9 and TRBJ2-1): DSGVTQTPKHLITATGQRVTLRCSPRSGDLSVYWYQQSLDQGLQFLIQYYNGEERAKGNILERFSAQQFPDLHSELNLSSLELGDSALYFCASSLEWAYNEQFFGPGTRLTVL.

The J gene is TRBJ1-2, the V gene TRBV19, with TRBD1 matching 9 bases. V gave up 6 bases and J gave up 8 bases; unmatched junction bases: 13. From germline, CDR1 is LNHDA and CDR2 SQIVND (reference sequence). The CDR3 is 15 amino acids. CDR3 in amino acids: CASRGDRDPPRGYTF. In nucleotides, the CDR3 is TGTGCCAGTAGAGGGGACAGGGATCCTCCTCGGGGCTACACCTTC.

The chain is built from TRBV5-5 and TRBJ1-5; maybe TRBD1 (6 bases). Trimming left V 4 bases short and J 6 bases short, with 17 bases between. This CDR3 has 15 residues. Germline CDR1 and CDR2: SGHKS and YYEKEE (reference sequence). The CDR3 loop is CASSRLDSGAQPQHF. CDR3 bases: TGTGCCAGCAGCCGCTTGGACAGTGGGGCTCAGCCCCAGCATTTT. Together with reference TRBV5-5 and TRBJ1-5, the CDR3 gives the full variable domain: DAGVTQSPTHLIKTRGQQVTLRCSPISGHKSVSWYQQVLGQGPQFIFQYYEKEERGRGNFPDRFSARQFPNYSSELNVNALLLGDSALYLCASSRLDSGAQPQHFGDGTRLSIL.

The chain couples TRBV10-3 to TRBJ1-3; no definite D call. CDR1 is ENHRY, CDR2 SYGVKD, per germline. V shed 6 bases and J shed 1 base, with 10 bases lying between them. The length of the CDR3 is 14 residues. The CDR3 nucleotides read TGTGCCATCAGGGGTCCGGGGTCTGGAAACACCATATATTTT. Its protein is CAIRGPGSGNTIYF.

In this sample, this clone turned up once. The chain recombines TRBV7-2 with TRBJ1-6; TRBD1 might be the D (6 bases). Germline CDR1 reads SGHTA; CDR2 reads FQGNSA. V shed 2 bases and J shed 0 bases, with 14 bases lying between them. There are 18 residues in the CDR3. The CDR3 DNA reads as TGTGCCAGCAGCTTATTTTGGGGGCTTAGCTCCTATAATTCACCCCTCCACTTT. Its protein is CASSLFWGLSSYNSPLHF.

CDR3 amino acids: CASSARQGVYDTIYF. The CDR3, as DNA: TGTGCCAGCAGTGCGAGACAGGGGGTATACGACACCATATATTTT. The rearrangement uses TRBV2 and TRBJ1-3, with 9 positions matching TRBD1. V lost 4 bases, J lost 8 bases, and 9 bases stayed unmatched. Germline V gene sequence: CDR1 SNHLY, CDR2 FYNNEI. The CDR3 has 15 amino acids.

This chain joins TRBV25-1 and TRBJ2-1, with 9 bases matching TRBD1. J gave up 0 bases and V 5 bases, and 8 bases lay outside the gene matches. The germline V gene has CDR1 MGHDK and CDR2 SYGVNS. The CDR3 is 17 residues long. In DNA, the CDR3 is TGTGCCAGCAGTTCCCTCTTACAGGGGGCCTCCTACAATGAGCAGTTCTTC. It yields the protein CASSSLLQGASYNEQFF.

The gene calls are TRBV5-4 and TRBJ2-7, with a tentative D call TRBD2 (6 bases). This CDR3 is built from 14 residues. Germline V CDR1 and CDR2: SGHNT, YYREEE (reference sequence). V shed 4 bases and J shed 0 bases, with 11 bases lying between them. For the CDR3, the DNA is TGTGCCAGCAGCCGGGGGACGTCCTCCTACGAGCAGTACTTC. It translates to CASSRGTSSYEQYF. Using reference TRBV5-4 and TRBJ2-7 for the parts outside the CDR3, the full variable domain is ETGVTQSPTHLIKTRGQQVTLRCSSQSGHNTVSWYQQALGQGPQFIFQYYREEENGRGNFPPRFSGLQFPNYSSELNVNALELDDSALYLCASSRGTSSYEQYFGPGTRLTVT.

The V and J genes are TRBV6-5 and TRBJ2-7; TRBD2 is a possible D gene (6 bases). The CDR3 has 15 residues. V lost 7 bases and J lost 0, with 16 bases in between. Germline CDR1 and CDR2: MNHEY and SVGAGI. The DNA for the CDR3 is TGTGCCAGCACCAAAGGGGCGGGGAGCTCCTACGAGCAGTACTTC. It encodes CASTKGAGSSYEQYF.

The chain links TRBV14 to TRBJ1-2, with D perhaps TRBD1 (5 bases). The ends were cut back, 5 bases at V and 2 bases at J, with 15 bases in the middle. Germline loops: CDR1 SGHDN, CDR2 FVKESK. The length of the CDR3 is 15 residues. The CDR3 is CASSVSAGRNYGYTF. Here the CDR3 DNA reads TGTGCCAGCAGCGTCTCGGCAGGGCGGAACTATGGCTACACCTTC. Supplemented by reference TRBV14 and TRBJ1-2, the full variable domain reads EAGVTQFPSHSVIEKGQTVTLRCDPISGHDNLYWYRRVMGKEIKFLLHFVKESKQDESGMPNNRFLAERTGGTYSTLKVQPAELEDSGVYFCASSVSAGRNYGYTFGSGTRLTVV.

This rearrangement joins TRBV5-1 to TRBJ2-2; 8 nucleotides line up with TRBD1. Germline loops: CDR1 SGHRS, CDR2 YFSETQ. There are 16 residues in the CDR3. V lost 0 bases and J lost 0; bases outside the gene matches: 1. The CDR3 nucleotides read TGCGCCAGCAGCTTGGCAGGGGGCGCGAACACCGGGGAGCTGTTTTTT. This sequence encodes CASSLAGGANTGELFF.

The chain employs TRBV9 and TRBJ2-3; no reliable D call. The CDR3 length is 15 residues. Between the trimmed V and J ends, which lost 0 bases and 4 bases, there was a span of 12 bases. Germline CDR1 and CDR2: SGDLS and YYNGEE. CDR3 sequence (DNA): TGTGCCAGCAGCGTAGACTGGAGCTCCGCAGATACGCAGTATTTT. Amino acid sequence: CASSVDWSSADTQYF. Full variable domain (missing parts from reference TRBV9 and TRBJ2-3): DSGVTQTPKHLITATGQRVTLRCSPRSGDLSVYWYQQSLDQGLQFLIQYYNGEERAKGNILERFSAQQFPDLHSELNLSSLELGDSALYFCASSVDWSSADTQYFGPGTRLTVL.

The chain has TRBV18 and TRBJ1-3, with D hard to call. The V gene lost 1 base and the J gene lost 0 bases, with 13 bases spanning the gap. Germline V gene lookup returns CDR1 KGHSH and CDR2 LQKENI. The CDR3 runs 17 residues. In DNA form, the CDR3 reads TGTGCCAGCTCACCACGAAGTGGGGAGCTCTCTGGAAACACCATATATTTT. Its protein product is CASSPRSGELSGNTIYF.

The chain combines TRBV27 with TRBJ1-2; D gene unclear. Trimming took 5 bases from V and 0 from J, leaving 10 bases between them. CDR1 MNHEY and CDR2 SMNVEV come from the germline V gene (reference sequence). The CDR3 runs 14 residues. The CDR3 DNA sequence: TGTGCCAGCAGTGCTGGTTTAGCTAACTATGGCTACACCTTC. It codes for CASSAGLANYGYTF.

With respect to this clone: The same CDR3 also results from other DNA sequences found in this sample. The chain employs TRBV2 and TRBJ1-5; D gene ambiguous. V dropped 4 bases and J dropped 7 bases, with 11 bases sitting between them. The CDR3 loop spans 13 amino acids. Germline assignment: CDR1 SNHLY and CDR2 FYNNEI. The CDR3 sequence: CASSVEGDQPQHF. CDR3 in DNA: TGTGCCAGCAGTGTGGAGGGCGACCAGCCCCAGCATTTT.